These T cell receptor beta chains were read from a single sample in a study of Ad26.COV2.S vaccination and SARS-CoV-2 variants. The table came from immunoSEQ multiplex PCR; TCRdb's copy has only in-frame clones and leaves some out. Of some 410,000 clones detected, around 93% appear once; the ten largest clones hold less than 2%. The starting material was peripheral blood, obtained in a trial of Ad26.COV2.S vaccine versus placebo. All receptors come from a person between 18 and 59 years old who received the Ad26.COV2.S COVID-19 vaccine or a placebo. CDR3s include the opening cysteine and the closing phenylalanine or tryptophan. A D gene is named only where the DNA matches it firmly. Expanded clones get a size class; other rows say once, few or many, or leave the size out.

clone size: -; V gene: TRBV5-6; J gene: TRBJ2-7; D gene: TRBD1; CDR3 DNA: TGTGCCAGCAGCTTCGGGACAGGAACCTACGAGCAGTACTTC; CDR3 protein: CASSFGTGTYEQYF
clone size: -; V gene: TRBV7-9; J gene: TRBJ1-2; D gene: TRBD1; CDR3 DNA: TGTGCCAGCAGCCCGAATACAGGGGGCCGTGACTATGGCTACACCTTC; CDR3 protein: CASSPNTGGRDYGYTF
clone size: -; V gene: TRBV30; J gene: TRBJ1-2; D gene: -; CDR3 DNA: TGTGCCTGGAGTGTCGGGGGGGCTCATGGCTACACCTTC; CDR3 protein: CAWSVGGAHGYTF
clone size: -; V gene: TRBV19; J gene: TRBJ2-2; D gene: -; CDR3 DNA: TGTGCCAGTAGTATAGCTGGTAGCACCGGGGAGCTGTTTTTT; CDR3 protein: CASSIAGSTGELFF
clone size: few; V gene: TRBV7-6; J gene: TRBJ1-2; D gene: -; CDR3 DNA: TGTGCCAGCAGCTTAGCGGAGGGATACTATGGCTACACCTTC; CDR3 protein: CASSLAEGYYGYTF
clone size: -; V gene: TRBV7-2; J gene: TRBJ2-7; D gene: TRBD1; CDR3 DNA: TGTGCCAGCAGCTTAGGGGACGACAGGGACCTAAGCTCCTACGAGCAGTACTTC; CDR3 protein: CASSLGDDRDLSSYEQYF
clone size: few; V gene: TRBV20-1; J gene: TRBJ2-1; D gene: TRBD2; CDR3 DNA: TGCAGTGCTAGTAAGCGGGGGGGCCTCTATGAGCAGTTCTTC; CDR3 protein: CSASKRGGLYEQFF
clone size: -; V gene: TRBV18; J gene: TRBJ1-2; D gene: -; CDR3 DNA: TGTGCCAGCTCAACGTACACAGGGCAGGGCTATGGCTACACCTTC; CDR3 protein: CASSTYTGQGYGYTF
clone size: -; V gene: TRBV5-1; J gene: TRBJ2-1; D gene: TRBD1; CDR3 DNA: TGCGCCAGCAGCCTAGACAGGGGGGACCTGGGTGAGCAGTTCTTC; CDR3 protein: CASSLDRGDLGEQFF
clone size: -; V gene: TRBV6-5; J gene: TRBJ2-5; D gene: TRBD2; CDR3 DNA: TGTGCCAGCAGGGGTAGCGGGGGCCCAGCAGAGACCCAGTACTTC; CDR3 protein: CASRGSGGPAETQYF
clone size: -; V gene: TRBV7-9; J gene: TRBJ2-7; D gene: -; CDR3 DNA: TGTGCCAGCAGCTCGGACTTGGCCGCTTTTGAGCAGTACTTC; CDR3 protein: CASSSDLAAFEQYF
clone size: -; V gene: TRBV4-3; J gene: TRBJ1-1; D gene: -; CDR3 DNA: TGCGCCAGCAGACAGGGACGTCAGAACACTGAAGCTTTCTTT; CDR3 protein: CASRQGRQNTEAFF
clone size: -; V gene: TRBV6-2/TRBV6-3; J gene: TRBJ1-6; D gene: -; CDR3 DNA: TGTGCCAGCAGTAAATCAGGGTCGAACTATAATTCACCCCTCCACTTT; CDR3 protein: CASSKSGSNYNSPLHF
clone size: -; V gene: TRBV4-1; J gene: TRBJ2-7; D gene: -; CDR3 DNA: TGCGCCAGCAGCCAAGATATATTTAGGGACTACGAGCAGTACTTC; CDR3 protein: CASSQDIFRDYEQYF
clone size: few; V gene: TRBV6-5; J gene: TRBJ1-4; D gene: -; CDR3 DNA: TGTGCCAGCAGTTCCAGGGTCAACGAAAAACTGTTTTTT; CDR3 protein: CASSSRVNEKLFF
clone size: -; V gene: TRBV27; J gene: TRBJ1-1; D gene: -; CDR3 DNA: TGTGCCAGCAGAACAGGATTGAACACTGAAGCTTTCTTT; CDR3 protein: CASRTGLNTEAFF
clone size: once; V gene: TRBV6-5; J gene: TRBJ1-2; D gene: -; CDR3 DNA: TGTGCCAGCAGTTACTCGAGCAGATCCGGCTACACCTTC; CDR3 protein: CASSYSSRSGYTF
clone size: -; V gene: TRBV9; J gene: TRBJ2-1; D gene: TRBD2; CDR3 DNA: TGTGCCAGCAGCGTACTAGCGGGGGGGCCCAATGAGCAGTTCTTC; CDR3 protein: CASSVLAGGPNEQFF
clone size: few; V gene: TRBV3-1/TRBV3-2; J gene: TRBJ2-7; D gene: -; CDR3 DNA: TGTGCCAGCAGCCAGACGGGGGGCGGAGGTGGAAGCTCCTACGAGCAGTACTTC; CDR3 protein: CASSQTGGGGGSSYEQYF
clone size: once; V gene: TRBV30; J gene: TRBJ1-5; D gene: -; CDR3 DNA: TGTGCCTGGAATTTGGGGGGGCTAGGGGATCAGCCCCAGCATTTT; CDR3 protein: CAWNLGGLGDQPQHF
clone size: -; V gene: TRBV6-5; J gene: TRBJ2-3; D gene: TRBD2; CDR3 DNA: TGTGCCAGCATGTGGGCTAGCGGCCCAGATACGCAGTATTTT; CDR3 protein: CASMWASGPDTQYF
clone size: -; V gene: TRBV2; J gene: TRBJ1-2; D gene: -; CDR3 DNA: TGTGCCAGCAGTGTTCGGGAAAACTATGGCTACACCTTC; CDR3 protein: CASSVRENYGYTF
clone size: -; V gene: TRBV9; J gene: TRBJ2-1; D gene: TRBD2; CDR3 DNA: TGTGCCAGCAGATACCGGACTAGCGGGGGGAGCTCCTACAATGAGCAGTTCTTC; CDR3 protein: CASRYRTSGGSSYNEQFF
clone size: -; V gene: TRBV30; J gene: TRBJ1-4; D gene: TRBD1; CDR3 DNA: TGTGCCTGGAGTCGGGACAGGGGGCTCAATGAAAAACTGTTTTTT; CDR3 protein: CAWSRDRGLNEKLFF
clone size: -; V gene: TRBV2; J gene: TRBJ2-5; D gene: TRBD2; CDR3 DNA: TGTGCCAGAAGACTAGCGGGGTCTCAAGAGACCCAGTACTTC; CDR3 protein: CARRLAGSQETQYF
clone size: -; V gene: TRBV3-1/TRBV3-2; J gene: TRBJ2-6; D gene: -; CDR3 DNA: TGTGCCAGCAGCCCGCTTACGCTGGGCTCTGGGGCCAACGTCCTGACTTTC; CDR3 protein: CASSPLTLGSGANVLTF
clone size: -; V gene: TRBV29-1; J gene: TRBJ1-2; D gene: -; CDR3 DNA: TGCAGCGTTGAAGCGTCGCGGGGCAGCTATGGCTACACCTTC; CDR3 protein: CSVEASRGSYGYTF
clone size: -; V gene: TRBV12-3/TRBV12-4; J gene: TRBJ1-1; D gene: -; CDR3 DNA: TGTGCCAGCAGTCTAGACAGTGAAGCTTTCTTT; CDR3 protein: CASSLDSEAFF
clone size: once; V gene: TRBV11-3; J gene: TRBJ2-2; D gene: -; CDR3 DNA: TGTGCCAGCAGCAACCTTATGGCCGGGGAGCTGTTTTTT; CDR3 protein: CASSNLMAGELFF
clone size: -; V gene: TRBV29-1; J gene: TRBJ1-1; D gene: -; CDR3 DNA: TGCAGCGTTGGGGACCCTAAGGAAGCTTTCTTT; CDR3 protein: CSVGDPKEAFF
clone size: -; V gene: TRBV27; J gene: TRBJ1-1; D gene: -; CDR3 DNA: TGTGCCAGCAGTTGGGCAGGGCGGAATGAAGCTTTCTTT; CDR3 protein: CASSWAGRNEAFF